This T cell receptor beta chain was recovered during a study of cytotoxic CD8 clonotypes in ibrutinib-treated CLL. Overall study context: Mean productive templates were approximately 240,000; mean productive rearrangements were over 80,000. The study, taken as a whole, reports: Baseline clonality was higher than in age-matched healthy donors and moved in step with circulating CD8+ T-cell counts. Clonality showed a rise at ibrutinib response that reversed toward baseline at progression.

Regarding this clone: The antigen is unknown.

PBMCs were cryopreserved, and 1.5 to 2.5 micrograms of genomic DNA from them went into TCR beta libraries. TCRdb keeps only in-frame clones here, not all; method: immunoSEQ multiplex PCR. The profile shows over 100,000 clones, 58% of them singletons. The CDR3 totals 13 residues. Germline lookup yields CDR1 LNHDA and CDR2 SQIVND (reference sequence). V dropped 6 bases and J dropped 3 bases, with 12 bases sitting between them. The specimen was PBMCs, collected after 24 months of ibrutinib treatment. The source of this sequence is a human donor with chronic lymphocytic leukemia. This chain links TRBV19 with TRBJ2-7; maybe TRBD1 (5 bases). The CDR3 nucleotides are TGTGCCAGTAGCTTAGGACAACGCTACGAGCAGTACTTC. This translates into CASSLGQRYEQYF.